Listed below are T cell receptor beta chains from one sample, sequenced in a study of cytomegalovirus exposure and HLA in healthy donors. Method: immunoSEQ multiplex PCR; TCRdb's copy keeps in-frame clones and lacks some. The sample shows around 300,000 clones, 75% to 90% of them seen only once. Sequences were obtained from PBMCs. The receptor source for this set is a woman younger than 45 in good health and CMV-seropositive. CDR3s include the opening cysteine and the closing phenylalanine or tryptophan. A D gene is named only where the DNA matches it firmly. Some rows have no size entry. The others give once, few or many, or a class for an expanded clone.

clone size | D gene | J gene | V gene | CDR3 DNA | CDR3 protein
- | - | TRBJ2-3 | TRBV15 | TGTGCCACCAGCAGAGATAAAGGAGGGGGGCCTAGCACAGATACGCAGTATTTT | CATSRDKGGGPSTDTQYF
few | - | TRBJ1-2 | TRBV25-1 | TGTGCCAGCAGTGACGGGTTGAACGGCTACACCTTC | CASSDGLNGYTF
once | - | TRBJ1-3 | TRBV13 | TGTGCCAGCAGCTTAGTGCGAGTCGGGACCTCTGGAAACACCATATATTTT | CASSLVRVGTSGNTIYF
- | TRBD1 | TRBJ2-5 | TRBV6-6 | TGTGCCAGCAGTCAGGGGGATAATCCAGAGACCCAGTACTTC | CASSQGDNPETQYF
- | - | TRBJ2-7 | TRBV15 | TGTGCCACCAGCAGAGGGGGAGGCAGGGAGATTTACGAGCAGTACTTC | CATSRGGGREIYEQYF
- | - | TRBJ2-7 | TRBV6-1 | TGTGCCAGCAGTGGGACAGCGCAGTACTTC | CASSGTAQYF
- | - | TRBJ2-1 | TRBV9 | TGTGCCAGCAGCTTCGATATAGCCCGCTCATACAATGAGCAGTTCTTC | CASSFDIARSYNEQFF
- | - | TRBJ1-2 | TRBV29-1 | TGCAGCGTTGATTATCCTCCAGGGGCGGCCTATGGCTACACCTTC | CSVDYPPGAAYGYTF
- | TRBD1 | TRBJ2-5 | TRBV25-1 | TGTGCCAGCGGAAGGGACAGGGGCTTGATGGAGACCCAGTACTTC | CASGRDRGLMETQYF
- | - | TRBJ1-5 | TRBV29-1 | TGCAGCGTTGTGAAGGATGGCAATCAGCCCCAGCATTTT | CSVVKDGNQPQHF
- | - | TRBJ1-5 | TRBV19 | TGTGCCAGTAGTATCCAGAGTGGCCAGCCCCAGCATTTT | CASSIQSGQPQHF
- | - | TRBJ2-7 | TRBV28 | TGTGCCAGCAGTTGGGGGCCCGTTCTGGTGGAGCAGTACTTC | CASSWGPVLVEQYF
- | TRBD1 | TRBJ1-1 | TRBV27 | TGTGCCAGCAGGGGACAGGGGAACACTGAAGCTTTCTTT | CASRGQGNTEAFF
- | - | TRBJ2-2 | TRBV7-2 | TGTGCCAGCAGCTTAGTACGGGGGGAGCTGTTTTTT | CASSLVRGELFF
- | - | TRBJ2-7 | TRBV20-1 | TGCAGTGCTAGACCCATCAACGAGCAGTACTTC | CSARPINEQYF
- | - | TRBJ2-7 | TRBV2 | TGTGCCAGCAGTCTTAACTACGAGCAGTACTTC | CASSLNYEQYF
- | - | TRBJ2-1 | TRBV18 | TGTGCCAGCTCACCACTAACTTACAATGAGCAGTTCTTC | CASSPLTYNEQFF